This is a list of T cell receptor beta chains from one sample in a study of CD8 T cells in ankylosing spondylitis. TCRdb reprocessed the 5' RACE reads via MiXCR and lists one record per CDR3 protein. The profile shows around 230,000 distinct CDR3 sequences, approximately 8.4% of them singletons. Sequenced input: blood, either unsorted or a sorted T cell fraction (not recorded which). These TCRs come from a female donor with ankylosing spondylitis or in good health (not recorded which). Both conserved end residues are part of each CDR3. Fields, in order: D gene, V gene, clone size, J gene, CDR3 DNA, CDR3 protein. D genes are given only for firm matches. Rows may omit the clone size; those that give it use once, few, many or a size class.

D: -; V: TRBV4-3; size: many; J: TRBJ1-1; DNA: TGCGCCAGCAGCCAAGATCTCTCGAACACTGAAGCTTTCTTT; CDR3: CASSQDLSNTEAFF
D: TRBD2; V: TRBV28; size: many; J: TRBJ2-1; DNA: TGTGCCAGCAGTAGAGCGGGAGCGTCCTACAATGAGCAGTTCTTC; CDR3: CASSRAGASYNEQFF
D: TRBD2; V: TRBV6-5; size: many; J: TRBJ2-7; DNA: TGTGCCAGCAGTTACTCGGGACTAGCGGGGGCCTACGAGCAGTACTTC; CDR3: CASSYSGLAGAYEQYF
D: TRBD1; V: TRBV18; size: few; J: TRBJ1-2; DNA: TGTGCCAGCTCACCGAAGACAGGGGAGAGCTATGGCTACACCTTC; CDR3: CASSPKTGESYGYTF
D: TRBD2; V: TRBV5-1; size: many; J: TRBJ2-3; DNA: TGCGCCAGCAGCCCCGGACTAGCGGGAGGTGGGACAGATACGCAGTATTTT; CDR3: CASSPGLAGGGTDTQYF
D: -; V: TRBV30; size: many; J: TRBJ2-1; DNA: TGTGCCTGGGCCCGGGACAATGAGCAGTTCTTC; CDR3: CAWARDNEQFF
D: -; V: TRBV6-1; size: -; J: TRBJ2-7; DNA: TGTGCCAGCAGTGAAGGTGCATGGCACGAGCAGTACTTC; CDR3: CASSEGAWHEQYF
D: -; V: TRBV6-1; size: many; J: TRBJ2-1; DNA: TGTGCCAGCAGTGAATATACTCCCCCGGATGAGCAGTTCTTC; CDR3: CASSEYTPPDEQFF
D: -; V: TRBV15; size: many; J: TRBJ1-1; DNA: TGTGCCACCAGCAGAGAGATGGACCTAAACACTGAAGCTTTCTTT; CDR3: CATSREMDLNTEAFF
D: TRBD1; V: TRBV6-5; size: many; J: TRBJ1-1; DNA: TGTGCCAGCAGTTCCTGGTCGGGACAGGTCACTGAAGCTTTCTTT; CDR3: CASSSWSGQVTEAFF
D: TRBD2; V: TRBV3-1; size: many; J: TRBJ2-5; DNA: TGTGCCAGCAGCCAGAGCGGGAGGGCCGAAGAGACCCAGTACTTC; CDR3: CASSQSGRAEETQYF
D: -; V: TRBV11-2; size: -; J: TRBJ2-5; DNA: TGTGCCAGCAGCCTCCCTCCAGGGAATCAAGAGACCCAGTACTTC; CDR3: CASSLPPGNQETQYF
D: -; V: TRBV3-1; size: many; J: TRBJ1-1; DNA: TGTGTCAGCAACCGACAAGGGGAGGGCGACACTGAAGCTTTCTTT; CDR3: CVSNRQGEGDTEAFF
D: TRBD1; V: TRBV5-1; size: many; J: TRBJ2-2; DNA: TGCGCCAGCAGCCTGGACAGGGACACCGGGGAGCTGTTTTTT; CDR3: CASSLDRDTGELFF
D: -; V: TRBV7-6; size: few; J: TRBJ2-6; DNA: TGTGCCAGCAGCTCGATAAGTTCAGGCTCTGGGGCCAACGTCCTGACTTTC; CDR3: CASSSISSGSGANVLTF
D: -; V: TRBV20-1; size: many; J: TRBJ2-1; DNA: TGCAGTGCTAGCGGACAGATCCGCAATGAGCAGTTCTTC; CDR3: CSASGQIRNEQFF
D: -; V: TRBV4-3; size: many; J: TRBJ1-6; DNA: TGCGCCAGCAGCCAAGTGTACGGTTCACCCCTCCACTTT; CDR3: CASSQVYGSPLHF
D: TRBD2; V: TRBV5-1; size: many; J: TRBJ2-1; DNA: TGCGCCAGCAGCTTGGCCGGGACTAGCGGGATAAGTCAGTTCTTC; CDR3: CASSLAGTSGISQFF
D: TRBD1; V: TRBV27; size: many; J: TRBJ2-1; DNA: TGTGCCGCCAAGGAAGGGACAGGGTCAGGTCATGAGCAGTTCTTC; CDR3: CAAKEGTGSGHEQFF
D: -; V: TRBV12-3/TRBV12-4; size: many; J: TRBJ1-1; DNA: TGTGCCAGCAGGGAACAGGGCGGGGACACTGAAGCTTTCTTT; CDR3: CASREQGGDTEAFF
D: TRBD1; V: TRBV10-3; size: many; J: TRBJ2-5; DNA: TGTGCCAGCCGGGACAGGCCTCAAGAGACCCAGTACTTC; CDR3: CASRDRPQETQYF
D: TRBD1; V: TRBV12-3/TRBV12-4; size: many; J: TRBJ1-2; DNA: TGTGCCAGCAGTTTAGAGGGGGCTGCCGGTGGCTACACCTTC; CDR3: CASSLEGAAGGYTF
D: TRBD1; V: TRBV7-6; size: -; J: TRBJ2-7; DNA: TGTGCCAGCAGCCCTGGGACAGTGGGCGAGCAGTACTTC; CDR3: CASSPGTVGEQYF
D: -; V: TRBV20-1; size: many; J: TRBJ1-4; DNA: TGCAGTGCTAGAGGGCAGGAGGCGCGAAAACTGTTTTTT; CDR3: CSARGQEARKLFF
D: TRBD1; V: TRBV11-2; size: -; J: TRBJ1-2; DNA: TGTGCCAGCAGCGTATTCTCCGGGGCAGGGGGCGATGGCTACACCTTC; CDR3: CASSVFSGAGGDGYTF
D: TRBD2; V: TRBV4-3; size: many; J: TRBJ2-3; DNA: TGCGCCAGCAGCCAAGATATAGGGACTAGCGGGAGCGTGGATACGCAGTATTTT; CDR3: CASSQDIGTSGSVDTQYF
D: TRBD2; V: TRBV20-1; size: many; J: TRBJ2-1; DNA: TGCAGTGCTAGGCTGCGCGGGAGCCTTAATGAGCAGTTCTTC; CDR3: CSARLRGSLNEQFF
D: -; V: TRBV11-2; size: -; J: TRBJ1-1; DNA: TGTGCCAGCAGCTTAGAGGGGGGCACAGTTCTGAACACTGAAGCTTTCTTT; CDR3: CASSLEGGTVLNTEAFF
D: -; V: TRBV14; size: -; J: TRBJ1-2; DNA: TGTGCCAGCAGCCAAGACAGGGTTGGCTACACCTTC; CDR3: CASSQDRVGYTF
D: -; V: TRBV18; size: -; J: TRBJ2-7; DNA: TGTGCCAGCTCACCATCGACAGCCTTCTACGAGCAGTACTTC; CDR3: CASSPSTAFYEQYF
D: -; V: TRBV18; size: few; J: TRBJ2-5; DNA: TGTGCCAGCTCAGAAGGACAAGGTGAAGCAGAGACCCAGTACTTC; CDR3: CASSEGQGEAETQYF
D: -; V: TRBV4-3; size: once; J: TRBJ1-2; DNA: TGCGCCAGCAGCCCGGTGGTAAGATATGGCTACACCTTC; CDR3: CASSPVVRYGYTF
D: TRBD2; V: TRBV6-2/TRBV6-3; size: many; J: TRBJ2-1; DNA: TGTGCCAGCAGATATACCACAGGGGTTAGTAGCGGGGGACGTTACAATGAGCAGTTCTTC; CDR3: CASRYTTGVSSGGRYNEQFF
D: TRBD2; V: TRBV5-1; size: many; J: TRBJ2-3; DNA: TGCGCCAGCAGCTTTACACGGGCTCAGGGAACTAGCGGGGGAGATACGCAGTATTTT; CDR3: CASSFTRAQGTSGGDTQYF
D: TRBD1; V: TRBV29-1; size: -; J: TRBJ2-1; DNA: TGCAGCCTCACCGGTCGGGACAGGGGGCATGAGCAGTTCTTC; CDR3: CSLTGRDRGHEQFF
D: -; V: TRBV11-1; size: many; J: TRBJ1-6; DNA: TGTGCCAGCAGCTTGGGGAGCAGATCACCCCTCCACTTT; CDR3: CASSLGSRSPLHF
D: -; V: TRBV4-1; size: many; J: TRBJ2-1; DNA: TGCGCCAGCAGCCAAGATCTGAACAGGGAATGGGATGAGCAGTTCTTC; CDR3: CASSQDLNREWDEQFF
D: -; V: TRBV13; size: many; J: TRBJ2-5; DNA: TGTGCCAGCACCATCAGGGGGGCCCAAGAGACCCAGTACTTC; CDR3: CASTIRGAQETQYF
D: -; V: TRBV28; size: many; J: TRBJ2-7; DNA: TGTGCCAGCAGTTTATGGACTGGACCTAAGGAGCAGTACTTC; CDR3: CASSLWTGPKEQYF
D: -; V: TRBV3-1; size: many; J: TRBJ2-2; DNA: TGTGCCAGCAGCCGAGGTGGCGGGGAGCTGTTTTTT; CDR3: CASSRGGGELFF
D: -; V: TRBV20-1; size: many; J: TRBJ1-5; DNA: TGCAGTGCTAGAGCTAGGGGCTGGGGCAATCAGCCCCAGCATTTT; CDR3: CSARARGWGNQPQHF
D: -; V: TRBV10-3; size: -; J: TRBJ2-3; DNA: TGTGCCACACAGACTAGTACAGATACGCAGTATTTT; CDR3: CATQTSTDTQYF
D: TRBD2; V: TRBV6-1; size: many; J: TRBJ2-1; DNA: TGTGCCAGCAGTCCCGGACTAGTGGGAATCTTC; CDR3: CASSPGLVGIF
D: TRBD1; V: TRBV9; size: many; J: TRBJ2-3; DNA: TGTGCCAGCAGCGTCGTGGGACAGGGCAAGACAGATACGCAGTATTTT; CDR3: CASSVVGQGKTDTQYF
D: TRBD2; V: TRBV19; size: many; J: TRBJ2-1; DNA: TGTGCCAGTAGTCCTAGACTAGCGGGATACAATGAGCAGTTCTTC; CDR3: CASSPRLAGYNEQFF
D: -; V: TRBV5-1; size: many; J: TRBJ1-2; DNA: TGCGCCAGCAGCGGTGGGAACTATGGCTACACCTTC; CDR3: CASSGGNYGYTF
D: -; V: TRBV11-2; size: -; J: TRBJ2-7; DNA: TGTGCCAGCAGCCAACGGACGGTCTACGAGCAGTACTTC; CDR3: CASSQRTVYEQYF
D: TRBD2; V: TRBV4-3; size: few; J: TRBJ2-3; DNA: TGCGCCAGCAGCCAATCCAAGCGGGGGGCGCAGTATTTT; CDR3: CASSQSKRGAQYF
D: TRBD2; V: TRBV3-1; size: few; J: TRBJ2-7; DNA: TGTGCCAGCTGCCAAGACAAAGCGGGAGGGCCGGCCTACGAGCAGTACTTC; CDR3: CASCQDKAGGPAYEQYF
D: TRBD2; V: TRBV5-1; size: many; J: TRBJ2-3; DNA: TGCGCCAGCAGCTTGTCCAGCGGGGACACAGATACGCAGTATTTT; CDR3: CASSLSSGDTDTQYF
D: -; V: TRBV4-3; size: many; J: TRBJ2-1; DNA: TGCGCCAGCAGCCAAGATGCCTGGCGGTACAATGAGCAGTTCTTC; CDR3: CASSQDAWRYNEQFF
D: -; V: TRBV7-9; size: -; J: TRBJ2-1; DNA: TGTGCCAGCAGCAACTCCCCGTTCGGCAATGAGCAGTTCTTC; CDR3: CASSNSPFGNEQFF
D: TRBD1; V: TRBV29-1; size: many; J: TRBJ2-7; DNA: TGCAGCGCAAGGACAGGGGAAGGGCACGAGCAGTACTTC; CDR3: CSARTGEGHEQYF
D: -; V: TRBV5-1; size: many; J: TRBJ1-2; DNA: TGCGCCAGCAGCCCCCGACAGCCCCATGGCTACACCTTC; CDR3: CASSPRQPHGYTF
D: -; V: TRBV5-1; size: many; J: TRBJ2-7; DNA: TGCGCCAGCAGTTCCGGGACTTCCTACGAGCAGTACTTC; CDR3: CASSSGTSYEQYF
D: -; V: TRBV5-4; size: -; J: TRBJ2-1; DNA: TGTGCCAGCAGCTTGGGAGGGGCGTTAAACAATGAGCAGTTCTTC; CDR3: CASSLGGALNNEQFF
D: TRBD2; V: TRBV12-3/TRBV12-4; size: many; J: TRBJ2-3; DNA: TGTGCCATTAGAGGCCTAGCGGGAGGTTTGGCCACAGATACGCAGTATTTT; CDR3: CAIRGLAGGLATDTQYF
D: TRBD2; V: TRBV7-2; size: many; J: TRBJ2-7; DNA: TGTGCCAGCAGCTTAGCGTCGGGAGGGACTAGCAGCTACGAGCAGTACTTC; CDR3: CASSLASGGTSSYEQYF
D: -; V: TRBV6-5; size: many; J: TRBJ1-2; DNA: TGTGCCAGCAGTCCTCAGGGTGAGGGCTACACCTTC; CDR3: CASSPQGEGYTF